This T cell receptor beta chain came from a study of OX40 agonist ivuxolimab in advanced cancers. Produced via immunoSEQ multiplex PCR; TCRdb's table is partial and in-frame only. The table includes 60,000 or so clones, roughly 90% detected once. CDR1 is LGHNA and CDR2 is YSLEER in the germline V gene. This CDR3 has 14 residues. Trimming took off 0 bases at V and 4 bases at J, with 7 bases between the two ends. The material sequenced was CD4+ or CD8+ T cells sorted from blood, taken in a trial of the OX40 agonist ivuxolimab. The receptor comes from an adult with an advanced solid tumor such as melanoma, head and neck, liver or kidney cancer. The V gene is TRBV4-3, the J gene TRBJ2-1; the D is unclear. CDR3 nucleotide sequence: TGCGCCAGCAGCCAAGATCATTGGTACAATGAGCAGTTCTTC. It specifies CASSQDHWYNEQFF.